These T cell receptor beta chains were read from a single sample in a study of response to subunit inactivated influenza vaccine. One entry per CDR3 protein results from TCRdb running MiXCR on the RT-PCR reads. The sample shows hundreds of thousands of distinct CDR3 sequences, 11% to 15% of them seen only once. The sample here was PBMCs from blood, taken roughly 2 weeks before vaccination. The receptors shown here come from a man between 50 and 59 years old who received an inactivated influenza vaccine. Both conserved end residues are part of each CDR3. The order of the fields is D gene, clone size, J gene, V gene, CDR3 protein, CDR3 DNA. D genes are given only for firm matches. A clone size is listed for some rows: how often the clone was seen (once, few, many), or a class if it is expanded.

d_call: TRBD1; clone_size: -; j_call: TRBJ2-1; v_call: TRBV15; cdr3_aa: CATSRATGDGSSEQFF; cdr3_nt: TGTGCCACCAGCAGAGCTACAGGGGACGGCTCCAGCGAGCAGTTCTTC
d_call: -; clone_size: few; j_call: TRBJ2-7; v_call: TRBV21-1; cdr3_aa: CASRERTSGDYEQYF; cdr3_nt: TGTGCCAGCAGAGAACGGACTAGCGGAGACTACGAGCAGTACTTC
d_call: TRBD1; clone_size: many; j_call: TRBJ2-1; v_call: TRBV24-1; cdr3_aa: CATSDSRTGVDEQFF; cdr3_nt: TGTGCCACCAGTGATTCACGGACAGGTGTGGATGAGCAGTTCTTC
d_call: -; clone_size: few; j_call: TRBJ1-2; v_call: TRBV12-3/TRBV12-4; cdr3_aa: CASSLGAGHHYGYTF; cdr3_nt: TGTGCCAGCAGTTTAGGGGCGGGACACCACTATGGCTACACCTTC
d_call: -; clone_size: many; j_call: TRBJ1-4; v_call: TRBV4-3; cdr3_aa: CASSQGQGQVKLFF; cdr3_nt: TGCGCCAGCAGCCAAGGCCAGGGCCAGGTAAAACTGTTTTTT
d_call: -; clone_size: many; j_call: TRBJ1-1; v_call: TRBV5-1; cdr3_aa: CASSLEHTNTEAFF; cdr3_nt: TGCGCCAGCAGCTTGGAACATACGAACACTGAAGCTTTCTTT
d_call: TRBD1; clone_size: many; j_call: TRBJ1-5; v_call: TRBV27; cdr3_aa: CASSDRGIQPQHF; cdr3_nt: TGTGCCAGCAGTGACAGGGGTATTCAGCCCCAGCATTTT
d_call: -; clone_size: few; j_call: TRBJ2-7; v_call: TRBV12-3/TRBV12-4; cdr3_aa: CASSLGGSGSAYEQYF; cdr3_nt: TGTGCCAGCAGTTTAGGGGGATCGGGGTCGGCCTACGAGCAGTACTTC
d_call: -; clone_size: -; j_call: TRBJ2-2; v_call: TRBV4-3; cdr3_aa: CASSQDVGRVIKTGELFF; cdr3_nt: TGCGCCAGCAGCCAAGACGTCGGCAGGGTGATTAAAACCGGGGAGCTGTTTTTT
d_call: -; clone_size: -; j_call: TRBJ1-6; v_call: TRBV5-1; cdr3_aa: CASSLGAAGYNSPLHF; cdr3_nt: TGCGCCAGCAGCTTGGGGGCCGCGGGATATAATTCACCCCTCCACTTT
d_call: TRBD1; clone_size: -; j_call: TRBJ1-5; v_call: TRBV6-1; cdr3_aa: CASTDGAGGRYQPQHF; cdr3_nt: TGTGCCAGCACGGATGGGGCAGGGGGACGCTATCAGCCCCAGCATTTT